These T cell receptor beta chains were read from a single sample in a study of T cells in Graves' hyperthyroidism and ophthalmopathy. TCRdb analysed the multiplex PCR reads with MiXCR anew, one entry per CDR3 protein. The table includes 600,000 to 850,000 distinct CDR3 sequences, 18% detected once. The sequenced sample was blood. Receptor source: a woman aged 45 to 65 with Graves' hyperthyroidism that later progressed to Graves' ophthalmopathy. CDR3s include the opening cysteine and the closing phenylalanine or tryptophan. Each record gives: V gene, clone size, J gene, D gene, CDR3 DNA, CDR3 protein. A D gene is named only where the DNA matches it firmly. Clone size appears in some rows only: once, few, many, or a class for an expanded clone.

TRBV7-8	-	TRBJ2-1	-	TGTGCCAGCAGCTTGGTGGGGGGCCGTTACAATGAGCAGTTCTTC	CASSLVGGRYNEQFF
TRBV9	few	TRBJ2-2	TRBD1	TGTGCCAGCAGCGTACGTTGGACAGGGGGCTACACCGGGGAGCTGTTTTTT	CASSVRWTGGYTGELFF
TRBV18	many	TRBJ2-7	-	TGTGCCAGCTCACCGTTTGGGCATTCTTACGAGCAGTACTTC	CASSPFGHSYEQYF
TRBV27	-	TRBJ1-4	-	TGTGCCAGCAAATCCGGGCCCAACTATGAAAAACTGTTTTTT	CASKSGPNYEKLFF
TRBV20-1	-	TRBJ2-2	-	TGCAGTGGCCTCCAGGGGCCCGGGGAGCTGTTTTTT	CSGLQGPGELFF
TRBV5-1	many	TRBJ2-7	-	TGCGCCAGCAGCCCGCGATCGGGGGATCCCTACGAGCAGTACTTC	CASSPRSGDPYEQYF
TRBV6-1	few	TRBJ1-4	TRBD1	TGTGCCAGCAGTGAACAGGGGGGGAGTGAAAAACTGTTTTTT	CASSEQGGSEKLFF
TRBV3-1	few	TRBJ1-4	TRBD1	TGTGCCAGCAGCCAACAGGGGGGGATAGGTTCAACTAATGAAAAACTGTTTTTT	CASSQQGGIGSTNEKLFF
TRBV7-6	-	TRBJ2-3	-	TGTGCCAGCAGCTGGGAGAGGGGTAGCACAGATACGCAGTATTTT	CASSWERGSTDTQYF
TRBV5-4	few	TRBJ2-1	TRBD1	TGTGCCAGCAGCCCCGGACAGGTCAATGAGCAGTTCTTC	CASSPGQVNEQFF
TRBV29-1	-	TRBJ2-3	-	TGCAGCGTAAACAACCGTACTAGCACAGATACGCAGTATTTT	CSVNNRTSTDTQYF
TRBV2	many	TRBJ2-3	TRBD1	TGTGCCAGCTCAATACAGGGGAATTTAATCACAGATACGCAGTATTTT	CASSIQGNLITDTQYF
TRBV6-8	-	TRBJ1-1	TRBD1	TGTGCCAGCAGTTATCTGACAGGGGCGAACACTGAAGCTTTCTTT	CASSYLTGANTEAFF
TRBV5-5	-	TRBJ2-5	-	TGTGCCAGCAGCACCTGGACGAGAGAGACCCAGTACTTC	CASSTWTRETQYF
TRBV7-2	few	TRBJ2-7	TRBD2	TGTGCCAGCAGCCCCGGACTAGCGGATCCCTACGAGCAGTACTTC	CASSPGLADPYEQYF
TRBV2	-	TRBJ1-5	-	TGTGCCAGCCGACACCTGTGGGGAAATCAGCCCCAGCATTTT	CASRHLWGNQPQHF
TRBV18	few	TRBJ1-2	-	TGTGCCAGCTCAGCCGACGACTATGGCTACACCTTC	CASSADDYGYTF
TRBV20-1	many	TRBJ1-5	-	TGCAGTGCTAGAGGCCAAGTCCAGCCCCAGCATTTT	CSARGQVQPQHF
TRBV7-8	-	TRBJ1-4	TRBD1	TGTGCCAGCAGCATTAGGGTCCAGGGGGGGAATGAAAAACTGTTTTTT	CASSIRVQGGNEKLFF
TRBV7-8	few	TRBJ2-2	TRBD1	TGTGCCAGCAGCTTACGTAGGCGCAGGACAGGGGACACCGGGGAGCTGTTTTTT	CASSLRRRRTGDTGELFF
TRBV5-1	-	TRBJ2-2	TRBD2	TGCGCCAGCAGCTTGGGCCTAGCGGGGGCCACGAACACCGGGGAGCTGTTTTTT	CASSLGLAGATNTGELFF
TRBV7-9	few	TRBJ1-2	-	TGTGCCAGCAGCTTAAATTTCCGAGGGGATGGCTACACCTTC	CASSLNFRGDGYTF
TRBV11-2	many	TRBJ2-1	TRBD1	TGTGCCAGCAGCTTAGATGTGTGGGACAGGGTGATGGATGAGCAGTTCTTC	CASSLDVWDRVMDEQFF